This TCR beta chain appears in the sequencing data of a study of cytomegalovirus exposure and HLA in healthy donors (dated by TCRdb to 2015 to 2018). Looking at the study overall: According to an earlier analysis of a few hundred of the donors, about 179 million T cells yielded 100 million or so unique TCR beta sequences and 276 Gb of sequence data. An early release that covered more than 550 HLA-typed donors contained approximately 290 gigabases of sequencing data and 80 million or so unique TCR sequences. The genetic ancestry cluster associated with self-reported Caucasian donors included over 80% of the roughly 400 genotyped donors. The study aimed to test whether signatures of past pathogen exposure could be identified by cataloging public T cell receptors. Using immunosequencing, the study profiled T cell repertoires from about 620 subjects and related those repertoires to cytomegalovirus serostatus. In addition to the first cohort of about 650 subjects, a separate validation cohort of 130 or so different subjects was used. The study combined high-throughput TCR immunosequencing, statistical association of individual TCRs with disease status, and machine learning to predict cytomegalovirus infection status. A later analysis re-examined previously published TCR beta repertoires from roughly 650 donors and added high-resolution HLA genotyping to investigate patterns of TCR occurrence. In the later analysis, no new phenotypic data were used to find candidate immune exposures; instead, reliance was placed on TCR beta sequences and their occurrence across donors. An earlier analysis of fewer than 750 of the donors used high-throughput TCR beta sequencing to judge whether each TCR beta V gene segment behaved as functional or pseudogenic. Donor age, sex, ethnicity and CMV serostatus were compiled together with the repertoire data. Genome-wide SNP genotypes for about 60% of the roughly 670 donors were used in a later genetic analysis, which treated that subset as a discovery cohort. All discovery cohort repertoires had been generated using a single sequencing platform. HLA typing included class I and class II loci at four-digit resolution. Typing coverage varied by locus: roughly 629-630 donors for A, B, C, DRB1 and DQB1; 500 to 550 for DQA1; about 600 for DPA1; around 450 for DPB1. Because of strong linkage in the cohort, roughly 5 DR-DQ haplotypes were treated as single units for association and clustering. Among some 400 genotyped donors of the cohort, an average of around 220,000 unique TCR beta nucleotide sequences was sequenced per donor, of which about 18% were non-productive.

Preparation of the library involved the immunoSEQ multiplex PCR assay. For the multiplex PCR, a mixture combining 60 forward primers for TCR Vbeta segments and 13 reverse primers for TCR Jbeta segments was used. The CDR3 region of rearranged TCR beta genes was amplified from genomic DNA with a multiplex PCR assay. On the Illumina HiSeq System, the amplified TCR beta libraries were sequenced as 87-base-pair reads. The paper's processing steps were these. A later analysis counted about 80 million unique TCR beta chains across the 650 to 700 repertoires, and some 11 million of these chains were shared by at least two donors. A nearest-neighbor algorithm error-corrected the raw reads and collapsed the reads into unique sequences, merging closely related sequences to remove PCR and sequencing errors. To assign V, D and J gene segments, CDR3 sequences were aligned to IMGT reference sequences. For a sequence to be retained, at least a six-nucleotide match to both a V gene segment and a J gene segment was required. Rearrangements were called productive when the CDR3 lacked stop codons and stayed in frame with V and J; all others were non-productive. CDR3 was defined according to IMGT convention as the region running from the second conserved V-encoded cysteine to the conserved J-encoded phenylalanine. Sequences without an unambiguous match to a single V gene segment were excluded from the earlier analysis of 500 to 700 of the donors. In an earlier analysis of approximately 500 of the donors, a V segment was called functional when productive rearrangements were above 56.7%, and segregating when the standard deviation between donors exceeded 5%. A statistical classification framework was developed to diagnose cytomegalovirus status using the catalog of TCR beta chain sequences. A later analysis assigned V and J genes by comparing TCR nucleotide sequences with IMGT/GENE-DB human TR gene sequences. Using the TCRdist pipeline, a later analysis assigned CDR3 sequences along with most-parsimonious VDJ recombination scenarios. In a later analysis, each TCR beta chain was defined by its CDR3 amino acid sequence together with its V-gene family, and reads lacking a unique V-gene family were excluded. In a later analysis, 450 to 600 highly shared, low-generation-probability nucleotide sequences were removed to address suspected cross-contamination and a sequencing artifact. In a later analysis, a clonal expansion index for each public chain was calculated from normalized within-repertoire ranks of inferred template counts. Generation probabilities in a later analysis came from a VDJ recombination model fitted to out-of-frame rearrangements, and those results were checked against IGoR. A later analysis scored TCR-TCR, TCR-HLA and TCR-CMV co-occurrence with hypergeometric tests, applying a repertoire-size bias correction to TCR pairs. False discovery rates were estimated in a later analysis by permuting HLA or CMV assignments 20 times. A later analysis grouped co-occurring TCRs with DBSCAN, adding TCRdist sequence similarity when clustering within HLA-allele-positive subsets. Co-occurrence clustering excluded repertoires with fewer than 30,000 or more than 120,000 public chains, plus five with anomalous nucleotide sharing. This is the immuneACCESS table as TCRdb keeps it, with only in-frame sequences that have V and J called. A part of the clones is gone; compared with another copy, unresolved V genes explain less than half, and the rest is unexplained. Clone size and V and J calls were adopted from that table, with D and trimming inferred from the DNA. The sample table contains 70,000 to 80,000 clones; only one count was recorded for roughly 82% of them. The ten largest clones represent under 2.5% of the sample.

In total, more than 500 healthy bone marrow donors made up the cohort. Cohort members were all nominally healthy when sampled, although unrecorded immune exposures were likely present. The donor tested CMV seronegative, placing the donor among the 352 seronegative members of the cohort. A peripheral blood sample was provided by each donor, and peripheral blood mononuclear cells were used for TCR beta sequencing. The Qiagen DNeasy Blood Extraction Kit was used to extract genomic DNA from the blood cell samples. Via the germline V gene (reference sequence), CDR1 is MNHEY and CDR2 SMNVEV. V drops 3 bases and J drops 6 bases, leaving 12 bases in between. From cysteine to phenylalanine, the CDR3 is 13 amino acids long. The sequence is cut down to CDR3 DNA, 39 bases in frame from base 1. As regards this clone: Its specific antigen is unknown. Qualities for individual bases were not recorded, and no much larger clone is one base off.

General conclusions and limits of the study: The authors suggested that the approach could potentially be generalized to other disease states and immunological phenotypes. The 87-base-pair reads could not distinguish some IMGT-functional V segments, including TRBV6-2 and TRBV6-3, so those segments were excluded. The cohort was sequenced for TCR beta chains only, and without alpha or paired-chain data the features that could be detected were limited. In a later analysis, most CMV-associated TCR beta chains were found to appear HLA-restricted, with HLA associations seemingly driven largely by CMV exposure. Sequencing depth was assumed to be roughly uniform across donors in the presence/absence analyses, though that assumption may not hold. In both the original and validation cohorts, the classifier was reported to diagnose cytomegalovirus status with high specificity and sensitivity. Three of the identified cytomegalovirus-associated TCR beta chains were confirmed in vitro to be specific for cytomegalovirus antigens. An earlier analysis of 587 of the donors showed that most TCR beta V segments appeared in productive rearrangements either about 87% or about 30% of the time, which broadly matched IMGT annotations. A later genetic analysis associated a missense DCLRE1C variant with V-gene and J-gene trimming of TCR beta chains, and an independent cohort replicated the association. Because HLA typing was unavailable for some donors at each locus, only the typed subset was used in association tests. According to a later genetic analysis, donors in an Asian-associated ancestry cluster had fewer N-insertions in productive TCRs than the approximately 700-donor mean. The sequencing pipeline was judged likely to have produced a cluster of highly shared sequence variants as a technical artifact. At a false discovery rate of 0.05, a later analysis linked 16,951 TCR beta sequences to specific HLA alleles. When HLA alleles, especially DR and DQ, strongly co-occurred, attributing TCR associations to individual alleles was difficult. In the study, around 150 TCR beta chains were listed as associated with cytomegalovirus. A further reported finding was that TCR beta sequences accurately predicted the HLA-A and HLA-B alleles for most subjects in the first cohort. Most TCR sequences were observed very rarely across donors, whereas some public TCRs were present in many individuals. In a later analysis, HLA-associated TCR beta chains were found to be more clonally expanded and to have lower generation probabilities than equally common non-associated chains. In a later analysis, the rate of TCR association differed among HLA loci, with DRB1 alleles having the most associated TCRs and HLA-C alleles having the fewest. Because counts were too low, under 20 rarely observed V segments, including chromosome 9 orphons, were left out of the earlier analysis of about 500 of the donors. According to a later analysis, parvovirus B19, influenza, CMV and Epstein-Barr virus appeared linked to several top co-occurrence clusters. The only immune exposure information available for the cohort was CMV serostatus. Correlated functional status among segregating V segments might be attributable to linkage disequilibrium, but an unknown experimental factor could not be ruled out.

The receptor comes from a man aged 18 to 29 in good health and CMV-seronegative. The specimen was PBMCs. Here the chain combines TRBV27 and TRBJ2-7; TRBD1 is perhaps the D gene, given 6 matching bases. The nucleotide sequence reads TGTGCCAGCAGTTTCGCAGGGGTGGGCGAGCAGTACTTC. Translated, it gives CASSFAGVGEQYF.